The 23 T cell receptor beta chains in this list originate from one sample, sequenced in a study of blood T cell repertoires in COVID-19. Sequenced by immunoSEQ multiplex PCR; TCRdb stores in-frame clones only, minus some. In the table there are about 160,000 clones, roughly nine tenths of which are singletons. The specimen sequenced was peripheral blood. The receptor source for this set is a woman between 70 and 85 years old with acute or convalescent COVID-19.

This chain connects TRBV7-2 to TRBJ2-1, with D possibly TRBD2 on 5 matching bases. The CDR3 spans 14 residues. Germline CDR1 and CDR2: SGHTA and FQGNSA. V gave up 6 bases and J gave up 2 bases, with 11 bases separating them. The DNA for the CDR3 is TGTGCCAGCAGTCCGAGCGGAGCCTACAATGAGCAGTTCTTC. It encodes CASSPSGAYNEQFF. Full variable domain (remainder filled in from reference TRBV7-2 and TRBJ2-1): GAGVSQSPSNKVTEKGKDVELRCDPISGHTALYWYRQSLGQGLEFLIYFQGNSAPDKSGLPSDRFSAERTGGSVSTLTIQRTQQEDSAVYLCASSPSGAYNEQFFGPGTRLTVL.

This clone was counted between two and nine times. This chain connects TRBV7-6 to TRBJ1-4, with TRBD1 matching over 7 bases. The germline V gene encodes CDR1 SGHVS and CDR2 FNYEAQ. The V and J ends lost 4 bases and 2 bases, in that order; junction bases with no gene match: 4. The CDR3 is 15 amino acids. The CDR3 DNA follows: TGTGCCAGCAGCTGGGGGACAGCGACTAATGAAAAACTGTTTTTT. Translation: CASSWGTATNEKLFF.

This sequence joins TRBV4-2 and TRBJ1-4; no clear D. Germline assignment: CDR1 LGHNA and CDR2 YNFKEQ. CDR3 length: 16 amino acids. The V end lost 1 base, the J end lost 0 bases, and 9 bases lay between the germline ends. The CDR3 nucleotides are TGTGCCAGCAGCCAAGCCCTCCGAGCAACTAATGAAAAACTGTTTTTT. Residues: CASSQALRATNEKLFF.

The V gene is TRBV6-5, the J gene TRBJ1-2; D gene uncertain. Germline-derived CDR1 and CDR2 are MNHEY and SVGAGI. CDR3 length: 15 amino acids. Between the trimmed V and J ends, which lost 0 bases and 4 bases, there was a span of 12 bases. The CDR3 loop reads CASSYSSQFFYGYTF. Here the CDR3 DNA reads TGTGCCAGCAGTTACTCGTCGCAGTTCTTCTATGGCTACACCTTC.

The chain uses TRBV4-2 and TRBJ2-1, with a tentative D call TRBD2 (6 bases). V was cut by 0 bases and J by 8 bases, with 14 bases left in between. Germline lookup yields CDR1 LGHNA and CDR2 YNFKEQ. The CDR3 extends over 15 amino acids. As DNA, the CDR3 is TGTGCCAGCAGCCAAGATGCAGCGGGTATCTATGAGCAGTTCTTC. Translated: CASSQDAAGIYEQFF.

In the case of this clone: One junction end does not reproduce the germline sequence, and a read error may be involved. The genes are TRBV6-1 and TRBJ1-2; D is uncertain. The CDR3 spans 14 residues. Germline CDR1 is MNHNS and CDR2 is SASEGT. CDR3 sequence: CASREEYFNYGYTF. The CDR3 coding sequence is TGTGCCAGCAGGGAAGAATATTTTAACTATGGCTACACCTTC.

The chain carries TRBV28 and TRBJ2-7; tentative D call: TRBD2 (6 bases). The length of the CDR3 is 15 residues. Looked up from germline, CDR1 is MDHEN and CDR2 is SYDVKM. The V end was cut by 8 bases, the J end by 2 bases, with 19 bases between. The CDR3 DNA is TGTGCCAGCGCTAGCGCTGGGCGGAAGACCTACGAGCAGTACTTC. Protein product: CASASAGRKTYEQYF.

The chain is built from TRBV7-2 and TRBJ2-7; tentatively, D is TRBD1 (8 bases). V was clipped by 3 bases and J by 1 base, with 16 bases between them. Germline V gene data show CDR1 as SGHTA and CDR2 as FQGNSA. The CDR3 extends over 16 amino acids. The CDR3 here is CASSLGQQGGSYEQYF. DNA of the CDR3: TGTGCCAGCAGCTTGGGTCAACAGGGGGGGTCCTACGAGCAGTACTTC. The complete variable domain, with remaining parts taken from reference TRBV7-2 and TRBJ2-7, reads GAGVSQSPSNKVTEKGKDVELRCDPISGHTALYWYRQSLGQGLEFLIYFQGNSAPDKSGLPSDRFSAERTGGSVSTLTIQRTQQEDSAVYLCASSLGQQGGSYEQYFGPGTRLTVT.

The chain couples TRBV7-8 to TRBJ2-5, with D tentatively TRBD1 (6 bases). In germline, CDR1 is SGHVS, CDR2 FQNEAQ. The CDR3 extends over 16 amino acids. V was clipped by 5 bases and J by 1 base, with 17 bases between them. The CDR3 DNA sequence: TGTGCCAGCAGCAAGAGACAGGTCGGCGGCCAAGAGACCCAGTACTTC. Translating gives CASSKRQVGGQETQYF.

This chain connects TRBV30 to TRBJ2-2; TRBD1 might be the D (6 bases). Germline CDR1 and CDR2: GTSNPN and SVGIG (reference sequence). Trimming cost V 1 base and J 5 bases, with 11 bases left between them. The CDR3 is 14 residues long. DNA for the CDR3: TGTGCCTGGAGTGCAGGGGATCTAACCGGGGAGCTGTTTTTT. Translated, it gives CAWSAGDLTGELFF. Variable domain in full (rest from reference TRBV30 and TRBJ2-2): SQTIHQWPATLVQPVGSPLSLECTVEGTSNPNLYWYRQAAGRGLQLLFYSVGIGQISSEVPQNLSASRPQDRQFILSSKKLLLSDSGFYLCAWSAGDLTGELFFGEGSRLTVL.

This chain connects TRBV20-1 to TRBJ1-2; D is perhaps TRBD1 (6 bases). Trimming cost V 3 bases and J 8 bases, with 13 bases left between them. Per the germline V gene, CDR1 is DFQATT and CDR2 is SNEGSKA (reference sequence). The CDR3 contains 12 residues. Here the CDR3 reads CSASYAGAGYTF. As DNA, the CDR3 is TGCAGTGCTAGTTACGCAGGGGCCGGCTACACCTTC.

This clone was recorded once. The rearrangement links TRBV9 to TRBJ2-7; TRBD2 is a possible D gene (5 bases). V gave up 0 bases and J gave up 4 bases, with 14 bases separating them. Per germline, CDR1 SGDLS and CDR2 YYNGEE. This CDR3 has 15 residues. This CDR3 is CASSVALAPTYEQYF. DNA of the CDR3: TGTGCCAGCAGCGTAGCGTTAGCGCCGACTTACGAGCAGTACTTC. The entire variable domain, with the rest obtained from reference TRBV9 and TRBJ2-7, is as follows: DSGVTQTPKHLITATGQRVTLRCSPRSGDLSVYWYQQSLDQGLQFLIQYYNGEERAKGNILERFSAQQFPDLHSELNLSSLELGDSALYFCASSVALAPTYEQYFGPGTRLTVT.

The V call is TRBV10-3, the J call TRBJ2-7; 10 bases match TRBD1. The length of the CDR3 is 13 residues. From germline, CDR1 is ENHRY and CDR2 SYGVKD. V lost 6 bases to trimming and J lost 2 bases; unmatched junction nucleotides: 1. CDR3 loop: CAIRGQGAYEQYF. DNA of the CDR3: TGTGCCATCAGAGGACAGGGGGCCTACGAGCAGTACTTC.

The CDR3 DNA follows: TGTGCCAGCAGGGAGGTAATAGGCAATCAGCCCCAGCATTTT. It is translated as CASREVIGNQPQHF. This chain uses TRBV2 with TRBJ1-5; D not certain. This CDR3 comprises 14 residues. V was pared by 6 bases and J by 2 bases, with 11 bases between. Germline-derived CDR1 and CDR2 are SNHLY and FYNNEI. Using reference TRBV2 and TRBJ1-5 for the parts outside the CDR3, the full variable domain is EPEVTQTPSHQVTQMGQEVILRCVPISNHLYFYWYRQILGQKVEFLVSFYNNEISEKSEIFDDQFSVERPDGSNFTLKIRSTKLEDSAMYFCASREVIGNQPQHFGDGTRLSIL.

J is TRBJ1-5 and V is TRBV19; D may be TRBD1 (5 bases). The V end lost 5 bases, the J end lost 2 bases, and 13 bases lay between the germline ends. Germline V gives CDR1 LNHDA, CDR2 SQIVND (reference sequence). The CDR3 sequence is 15 residues long. The CDR3 here is CASSVVGVGNQPQHF. In DNA form, the CDR3 reads TGTGCCAGTAGTGTTGTAGGGGTGGGCAATCAGCCCCAGCATTTT.

This clone was counted once. This chain joins TRBV11-2 and TRBJ2-2; perhaps TRBD1 as D (6 bases). V shed 0 bases and J shed 1 base, with 12 bases lying between them. Per the germline V gene, CDR1 is SGHAT and CDR2 is FQNNGV. This CDR3 has 17 amino acids. CDR3 amino acids: CASSLEFRGRNTGELFF. The CDR3 DNA reads TGTGCCAGCAGCTTAGAGTTCAGGGGACGGAACACCGGGGAGCTGTTTTTT.

Comment on this clone: Other nucleotide sequences in the sample specify the same CDR3. The V call is TRBV5-1, the J call TRBJ2-2; no clear D gene. The germline V gene encodes CDR1 SGHRS and CDR2 YFSETQ. This CDR3 has 14 residues. Trimming shortened V by 2 bases and J by 0 bases, and 5 bases separated the two germline ends. The CDR3: CASSLTANTGELFF. The CDR3 nucleotides are TGCGCCAGCAGCTTAACAGCGAACACCGGGGAGCTGTTTTTT.

This chain joins TRBV6-2 or TRBV6-3 and TRBJ1-5, with 9 nucleotides matching TRBD1. The CDR3 has 14 amino acids. Per germline, CDR1 MNHEY and CDR2 SVGEGT. V shed 2 bases and J 6 bases; nucleotides not matched to a gene: 2. The CDR3 spells CASSYGTGFQPQHF. The CDR3 coding sequence is TGTGCCAGCAGTTACGGGACAGGGTTTCAGCCCCAGCATTTT.

This chain joins TRBV18 and TRBJ2-4; 10 bases agree with TRBD1. V lost 4 bases and J lost 8; bases outside the gene matches: 8. The germline V gene encodes CDR1 KGHSH and CDR2 LQKENI. The CDR3 consists of 15 residues. The CDR3 is CASSLRQGARDIQYF. The CDR3, as DNA: TGTGCCAGCTCACTCCGACAGGGGGCGCGGGACATTCAGTACTTC.

V is TRBV10-1 and J is TRBJ1-6; 7 bases are a match to TRBD1. V shed 3 bases, J shed 7 bases, and the junction held 6 bases outside the gene matches. In germline, CDR1 is WNHNN, CDR2 SYGVQD (reference sequence). The CDR3 totals 15 residues. As DNA, the CDR3 is TGCGCCAGCAGTGATGGACAGGCAGAAAATTCACCCCTCCACTTT. Protein product: CASSDGQAENSPLHF.

This chain connects TRBV29-1 to TRBJ1-1; TRBD1 might be the D (6 bases). Trimming took 4 bases from V and 6 from J, leaving 12 bases between them. The length of the CDR3 is 12 residues. Germline-derived CDR1 and CDR2 are SQVTM and ANQGSEA. CDR3 sequence: CSVVAGDPEAFF. In nucleotides, the CDR3 is TGCAGCGTTGTTGCAGGGGATCCTGAAGCTTTCTTT.

V is TRBV24-1 and J is TRBJ2-1, with 12 bases identical to TRBD2. The V gene end was trimmed by 3 bases and the J gene end by 5 bases; junction bases not matched to a gene: 10. The germline V gene has CDR1 KGHDR and CDR2 SFDVKD. The CDR3 contains 18 residues. The CDR3 DNA follows: TGTGCCACCAGTGATCCGGTCGGACTAGCGGGGAATAACAATGAGCAGTTCTTC. Translation: CATSDPVGLAGNNNEQFF.

This chain connects TRBV7-9 to TRBJ2-3; possible D gene TRBD2, 5 bases. Germline CDR1 is SEHNR and CDR2 is FQNEAQ (reference sequence). CDR3 size: 15 residues. Trimming pared 5 bases from V and 3 bases from J, leaving 15 bases between. CDR3 nucleotide sequence: TGTGCCAGCAGCCCCGCCGAGGGTTGGACAGATACGCAGTATTTT. Protein: CASSPAEGWTDTQYF. Full variable domain (rest looked up from reference TRBV7-9 and TRBJ2-3): DTGVSQNPRHKITKRGQNVTFRCDPISEHNRLYWYRQTLGQGPEFLTYFQNEAQLEKSRLLSDRFSAERPKGSFSTLEIQRTEQGDSAMYLCASSPAEGWTDTQYFGPGTRLTVL.